This is a list of T cell receptor beta chains from one sample in a study of PD-1 blockade in classical Hodgkin lymphoma. Assay used: immunoSEQ multiplex PCR; TCRdb lists only in-frame clones, some missing. The sample lists 40,000 to 55,000 clones, around nine tenths occurring once. This specimen was peripheral blood mononuclear cells (PBMCs), taken at baseline. The receptors were sampled from a human donor with classical Hodgkin lymphoma. Each CDR3 is given with its conserved first and last residue. The D gene is left open where the match is weak. Not all rows give a size; the values are once, few, many and, for expanded clones, a class.

J: TRBJ1-3; D: -; V: TRBV4-2; size: -; DNA: TGTGCCAGCAGCCCGACTGGGGTCAGGGTCTCTGGAAACACCATATATTTT; CDR3: CASSPTGVRVSGNTIYF
J: TRBJ2-1; D: TRBD2; V: TRBV19; size: -; DNA: TGTGCCAGTACCCCCGGGACTAGCGGTCTCCTTAGCTCCTACAATGAGCAGTTCTTC; CDR3: CASTPGTSGLLSSYNEQFF
J: TRBJ1-4; D: -; V: TRBV29-1; size: -; DNA: TGCAGCGTGCAAGTCCCCTCCGTTACTGAGGAAAAACTGTTTTTT; CDR3: CSVQVPSVTEEKLFF
J: TRBJ2-7; D: -; V: TRBV27; size: -; DNA: TGTGCCAGCAGTTTACAGTCCTACGAGCAGTACTTC; CDR3: CASSLQSYEQYF
J: TRBJ1-4; D: -; V: TRBV28; size: once; DNA: TGTGCCAGCACTTTAGGGGCCCAAGACGAAAAACTGTTTTTT; CDR3: CASTLGAQDEKLFF
J: TRBJ2-3; D: -; V: TRBV7-9; size: -; DNA: TGTGCCAGCAGCCAGCCGGGACACCGCACAGATACGCAGTATTTT; CDR3: CASSQPGHRTDTQYF
J: TRBJ2-7; D: -; V: TRBV6-5; size: -; DNA: TGTGCCAGCAGGAATCAGGGGGGGTACGAGCAGTACTTC; CDR3: CASRNQGGYEQYF
J: TRBJ1-1; D: -; V: TRBV5-8; size: few; DNA: TGTGCCAGCAGCGATCGACAGAGAGTGGGTACTGAAGCTTTCTTT; CDR3: CASSDRQRVGTEAFF
J: TRBJ2-1; D: TRBD2; V: TRBV29-1; size: once; DNA: TGCAGCGTTGAGTCTAGCGGGAACTCCTACAATGAGCAGTTCTTC; CDR3: CSVESSGNSYNEQFF
J: TRBJ1-2; D: TRBD1; V: TRBV7-9; size: -; DNA: TGTGCCAGCAGCGAGGACAGGGACTATGGCTACACCTTC; CDR3: CASSEDRDYGYTF
J: TRBJ1-2; D: -; V: TRBV5-1; size: -; DNA: TGCGCCAGCAGCTTGGCCTCGTCAGGCTATGGCTACACCTTC; CDR3: CASSLASSGYGYTF
J: TRBJ1-3; D: TRBD1; V: TRBV6-5; size: -; DNA: TGTGCCAGCAAGATGACAGGGCCTGGAAACACCATATATTTT; CDR3: CASKMTGPGNTIYF
J: TRBJ2-2; D: TRBD2; V: TRBV9; size: -; DNA: TGTGCCAGCAGCGTAGGATCGGGGGGGCGGTACACCGGGGAGCTGTTTTTT; CDR3: CASSVGSGGRYTGELFF
J: TRBJ1-5; D: -; V: TRBV6-6; size: few; DNA: TGTGCCAGCAGCCCCGGGACCGATAGCAATCAGCCCCAGCATTTT; CDR3: CASSPGTDSNQPQHF
J: TRBJ2-3; D: TRBD2; V: TRBV5-6; size: -; DNA: TGTGCCAGCAGCTTGGAGGGAGGGCCCTCAGATACGCAGTATTTT; CDR3: CASSLEGGPSDTQYF
J: TRBJ2-7; D: -; V: TRBV25-1; size: -; DNA: TGTGCCAGCAGTGGGGTCTACGAGCAGTACTTC; CDR3: CASSGVYEQYF
J: TRBJ2-3; D: -; V: TRBV19; size: -; DNA: TGTGCCAGTAGTATGTCAGGGGCTAGCACAGATACGCAGTATTTT; CDR3: CASSMSGASTDTQYF
J: TRBJ2-3; D: -; V: TRBV19; size: -; DNA: TGTGCCAGCCGGGACGGCGGCACAGATACGCAGTATTTT; CDR3: CASRDGGTDTQYF
J: TRBJ1-6; D: -; V: TRBV5-4; size: -; DNA: TGTGCCAGCAGTGACGGGGTTTCCTATAATTCACCCCTCCACTTT; CDR3: CASSDGVSYNSPLHF
J: TRBJ2-2; D: -; V: TRBV2; size: -; DNA: TGTGCCATTTTTAGCGTGGAGAACACCGGGGAGCTGTTTTTT; CDR3: CAIFSVENTGELFF
J: TRBJ2-7; D: -; V: TRBV5-6; size: -; DNA: TGTGCCAGCAGCCTTGGGACGGGGGCCGAGCAGTACTTC; CDR3: CASSLGTGAEQYF
J: TRBJ1-2; D: -; V: TRBV7-2; size: -; DNA: TGTGCCAGCAGCGCCCTGCGCTATGGCTACACCTTC; CDR3: CASSALRYGYTF
J: TRBJ1-6; D: -; V: TRBV9; size: -; DNA: TGTGCCAGCAGCGAACAGGGAGGCGCCTCCTATAATTCACCCCTCCACTTT; CDR3: CASSEQGGASYNSPLHF
J: TRBJ2-7; D: TRBD1; V: TRBV7-6; size: -; DNA: TGTGCCAGCAGCTCGGGACAGGGGTTTTACGAGCAGTACTTC; CDR3: CASSSGQGFYEQYF
J: TRBJ1-2; D: TRBD1; V: TRBV5-4; size: few; DNA: TGTGCCAGCAGCTTGTCTAGAGGACAGGGGGTCGACTATGGCTACACCTTC; CDR3: CASSLSRGQGVDYGYTF
J: TRBJ1-1; D: -; V: TRBV28; size: -; DNA: TGTGCCAGCAGTTTATTCCGGGTGAACACTGAAGCTTTCTTT; CDR3: CASSLFRVNTEAFF
J: TRBJ1-2; D: -; V: TRBV10-2; size: -; DNA: TGCGCCAGCAGTGAGTCGAGTAGCTACACCTTC; CDR3: CASSESSSYTF
J: TRBJ2-6; D: -; V: TRBV5-4; size: few; DNA: TGTGCCAGCAGCCAAGTGGACAGCCACTCTGGGGCCAACGTCCTGACTTTC; CDR3: CASSQVDSHSGANVLTF
J: TRBJ2-1; D: TRBD2; V: TRBV5-1; size: few; DNA: TGCGCCAGCAGCTTGGAGGGACTAGCGGGACCATTCTCCTACAATGAGCAGTTCTTC; CDR3: CASSLEGLAGPFSYNEQFF
J: TRBJ2-7; D: -; V: TRBV28; size: -; DNA: TGTGCCAGCGAGGACGGAGACTACGAGCAGTACTTC; CDR3: CASEDGDYEQYF
J: TRBJ1-1; D: -; V: TRBV6-6; size: -; DNA: TGTGCCAGCAGTTACAGGGGCATGAACACTGAAGCTTTCTTT; CDR3: CASSYRGMNTEAFF
J: TRBJ2-3; D: -; V: TRBV4-1; size: once; DNA: TGCGCCAGCAGCCGTAACACAGGCTCCACAGATACGCAGTATTTT; CDR3: CASSRNTGSTDTQYF
J: TRBJ1-1; D: -; V: TRBV6-1; size: -; DNA: TGTGCCAGCAGTGCCGCACAGGGTGTAGATGAAGCTTTCTTT; CDR3: CASSAAQGVDEAFF
J: TRBJ2-6; D: -; V: TRBV2; size: -; DNA: TGTGCCAGCAGTGAAAGCCGTCTAGGGGGGGCCAACGTCCTGACTTTC; CDR3: CASSESRLGGANVLTF
J: TRBJ2-1; D: -; V: TRBV5-1; size: -; DNA: TGCGCCAGCAAGATCCCGCGAAGGTTGGACAATGAGCAGTTCTTC; CDR3: CASKIPRRLDNEQFF
J: TRBJ2-4; D: TRBD2; V: TRBV5-1; size: -; DNA: TGCGCCAGCAGCAATAGCGGGAGGGCCTTGGGAAACATTCAGTACTTC; CDR3: CASSNSGRALGNIQYF
J: TRBJ2-1; D: -; V: TRBV29-1; size: -; DNA: TGCAGCGTTGAGCCGGACAGTTCCCGGGCCTACAATGAGCAGTTCTTC; CDR3: CSVEPDSSRAYNEQFF
J: TRBJ2-7; D: TRBD2; V: TRBV28; size: -; DNA: TGTGCCAGCAGTTTCCCGGGACTAAAGTACGAGCAGTACTTC; CDR3: CASSFPGLKYEQYF
J: TRBJ2-1; D: -; V: TRBV6-5; size: -; DNA: TGTGCCAGCAGTTACGGGGGAAGCTCCTACAATGAGCAGTTCTTC; CDR3: CASSYGGSSYNEQFF
J: TRBJ2-5; D: TRBD2; V: TRBV25-1; size: -; DNA: TGTGCCAGCAGTGAATATACTAGCGGGTATTCGGAGACCCAGTACTTC; CDR3: CASSEYTSGYSETQYF
J: TRBJ1-3; D: -; V: TRBV25-1; size: -; DNA: TGTGCCAGCAGTGAATCGGGGACTTCTGGAAACACCATATATTTT; CDR3: CASSESGTSGNTIYF
J: TRBJ1-5; D: -; V: TRBV5-7; size: -; DNA: TGTGCCAGCAGCTTGGGATTGGGTCCCTACAATCAGCCCCAGCATTTT; CDR3: CASSLGLGPYNQPQHF
J: TRBJ2-5; D: -; V: TRBV7-6; size: few; DNA: TGTGCCAGCAGCTCAACGCAGGGTGGCCAAGAGACCCAGTACTTC; CDR3: CASSSTQGGQETQYF
J: TRBJ2-7; D: TRBD2; V: TRBV28; size: -; DNA: TGTGCCAGCAGGGCCCGGGAGGGCCGTTTCACCTACGAGCAGTACTTC; CDR3: CASRAREGRFTYEQYF
J: TRBJ2-5; D: -; V: TRBV2; size: -; DNA: TGTGCCAGCAGACTCACGGGACTCCGGCCGGAGACCCAGTACTTC; CDR3: CASRLTGLRPETQYF
J: TRBJ1-5; D: -; V: TRBV5-5; size: once; DNA: TGTGCCAGCAGCTTGGGCCCGCAGGGGCCCCAGCATTTT; CDR3: CASSLGPQGPQHF
J: TRBJ1-4; D: -; V: TRBV18; size: -; DNA: TGTGCCAGCTCACCACCGACAGCCCCAACTAATGAAAAACTGTTTTTT; CDR3: CASSPPTAPTNEKLFF
J: TRBJ2-2; D: TRBD2; V: TRBV19; size: -; DNA: TGTGCCAGTAGCCCCTCGACTAGCCCGGCCGGGGAGCTGTTTTTT; CDR3: CASSPSTSPAGELFF
J: TRBJ1-4; D: TRBD1; V: TRBV11-1; size: once; DNA: TGTGCCAGCAGCGCGAGGAGGGGACAGACTAATGAAAAACTGTTTTTT; CDR3: CASSARRGQTNEKLFF
J: TRBJ2-1; D: -; V: TRBV6-1; size: -; DNA: TGTGCCAGCAGTCTACCAAACAGGGCGAGTGAGCAGTTCTTC; CDR3: CASSLPNRASEQFF
J: TRBJ2-7; D: -; V: TRBV5-1; size: once; DNA: TGCGCCAGCAGCTTGGGTTTTGCCAACTCCTACGAGCAGTACTTC; CDR3: CASSLGFANSYEQYF
J: TRBJ2-3; D: TRBD1; V: TRBV27; size: -; DNA: TGTGCCAGCAGTTTATCAGGGGGCCGGACAGATACGCAGTATTTT; CDR3: CASSLSGGRTDTQYF
J: TRBJ2-2; D: -; V: TRBV7-2; size: few; DNA: TGTGCCAGCAGCTTAGACTGGGTTGGGACCACCGGGGAGCTGTTTTTT; CDR3: CASSLDWVGTTGELFF